This TCR beta chain is from a study of OX40 agonist ivuxolimab in advanced cancers. Across the study: Across the patients, intravenous ivuxolimab was delivered every 2 weeks at 0.01 to 10 mg/kg. Recorded diagnoses for dose-escalation patients were hepatocellular carcinoma, melanoma, renal cell or head and neck cancer.

Sampling times: baseline, cycle 4 day 1, cycle 7 day 1. The CDR3 has 16 amino acids. V gave up 2 bases and J gave up 4 bases; unmatched junction bases: 7. The V gene's germline CDR1 is SNHLY and CDR2 FYNNEI. Assay used: immunoSEQ multiplex PCR; TCRdb lists only in-frame clones, some missing. The sample contains tens of thousands of clones, about 92% of which appear only once. The sample here was CD4+ or CD8+ T cells sorted from blood, taken in a trial of the OX40 agonist ivuxolimab. The sequence was collected from an adult with an advanced solid tumor such as melanoma, head and neck, liver or kidney cancer. The chain uses TRBV2 and TRBJ1-1, with 10 bases that match TRBD1. CDR3 coding DNA: TGTGCCAGCAGTGAACGAGGGGACAGGGGTGCCACTGAAGCTTTCTTT. As protein: CASSERGDRGATEAFF.